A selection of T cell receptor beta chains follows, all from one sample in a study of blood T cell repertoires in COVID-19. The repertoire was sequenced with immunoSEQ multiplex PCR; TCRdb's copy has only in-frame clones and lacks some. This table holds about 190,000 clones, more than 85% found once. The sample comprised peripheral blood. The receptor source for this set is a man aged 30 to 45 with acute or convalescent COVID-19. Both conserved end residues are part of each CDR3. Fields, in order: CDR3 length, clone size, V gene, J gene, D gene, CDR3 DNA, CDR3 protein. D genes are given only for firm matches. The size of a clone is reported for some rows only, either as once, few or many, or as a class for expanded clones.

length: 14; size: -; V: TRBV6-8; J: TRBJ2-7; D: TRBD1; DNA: TGTGCCAGCAGTTATTCGGGACAGGACCACGAGCAGTACTTC; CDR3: CASSYSGQDHEQYF
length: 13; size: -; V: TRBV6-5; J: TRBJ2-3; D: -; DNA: TGTGCCAGCAGCAGCCTGACAAGGATGAGGGAGTATTTT; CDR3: CASSSLTRMREYF
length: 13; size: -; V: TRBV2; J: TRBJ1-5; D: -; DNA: TGTGCCAGCAGGGTGGAGGCCAATCAGCCCCAGCATTTT; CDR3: CASRVEANQPQHF
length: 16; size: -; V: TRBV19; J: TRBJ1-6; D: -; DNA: TGTGCCAGTGGGGACTCCGCAAGCTCCTATAATTCACCCCTCCACTTT; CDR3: CASGDSASSYNSPLHF
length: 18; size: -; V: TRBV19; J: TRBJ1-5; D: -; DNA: TGTGCCAGTAGTATTAACAGAGCTCGATTTTATAGCAATCAGCCCCAGCATTTT; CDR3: CASSINRARFYSNQPQHF
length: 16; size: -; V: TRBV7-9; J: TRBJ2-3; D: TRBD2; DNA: TGTGCCAGCAGCTTATATAGGAGCGGGAGGTCAGATACGCAGTATTTT; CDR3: CASSLYRSGRSDTQYF
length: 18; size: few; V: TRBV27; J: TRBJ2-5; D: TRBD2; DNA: TGTGCCAGCAGTATCAGGTTTGCTAGCGGGGGGCCCCGGGAGACCCAGTACTTC; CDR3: CASSIRFASGGPRETQYF
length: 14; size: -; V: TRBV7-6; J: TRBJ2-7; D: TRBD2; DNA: TGTGCCAGCAGCTTCGGCGGGGGTGACTACGAGCAGTACTTC; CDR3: CASSFGGGDYEQYF
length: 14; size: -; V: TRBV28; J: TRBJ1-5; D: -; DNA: TGTGCCAGCAGTTTGTTTGGAGGCAATCAGCCCCAGCATTTT; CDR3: CASSLFGGNQPQHF
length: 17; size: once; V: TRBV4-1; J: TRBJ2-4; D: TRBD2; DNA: TGCGCCAGCAGCCAAACAGGACTAGCGGGAATCCAAAACATTCAGTACTTC; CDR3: CASSQTGLAGIQNIQYF
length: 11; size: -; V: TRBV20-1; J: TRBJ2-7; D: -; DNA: TGCAGTGCCAAGAGGCGCTACGAGCAGTACTTC; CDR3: CSAKRRYEQYF
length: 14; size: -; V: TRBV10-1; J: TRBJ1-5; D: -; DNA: TGCGCCAGCTCCTCCGGGACTCCTGCAGGGCCCCAGCATTTT; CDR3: CASSSGTPAGPQHF
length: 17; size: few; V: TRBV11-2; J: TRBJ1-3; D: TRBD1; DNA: TGTGCCAGCAGCTCCTATGCCAGGACAGGCTCTGGAAACACCATATATTTT; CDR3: CASSSYARTGSGNTIYF
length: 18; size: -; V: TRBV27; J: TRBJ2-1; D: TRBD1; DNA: TGTGCCAGCAGTTACTTGAACAGGGGGCGACTGTCCTACAATGAGCAGTTCTTC; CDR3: CASSYLNRGRLSYNEQFF
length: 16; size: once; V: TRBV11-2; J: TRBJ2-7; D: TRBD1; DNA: TGTGCCAGCAGCTTACCGGGACAGGGTGGTTCCTACGAGCAGTACTTC; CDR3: CASSLPGQGGSYEQYF
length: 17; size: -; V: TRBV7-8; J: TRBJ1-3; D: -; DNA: TGTGCCAGCAGCCCCACGGGGGGTTGGGTCTCTGGAAACACCATATATTTT; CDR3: CASSPTGGWVSGNTIYF
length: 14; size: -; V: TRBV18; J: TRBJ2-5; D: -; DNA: TGTGCCAGCTCACTTGCTCGGACAGAAGAGACCCAGTACTTC; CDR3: CASSLARTEETQYF
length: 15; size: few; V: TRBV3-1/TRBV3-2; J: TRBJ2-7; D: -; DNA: TGTGCCAGCAGCCAAGAGAGCCGGGGAAAGCGGGAGCAGTACTTC; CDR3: CASSQESRGKREQYF
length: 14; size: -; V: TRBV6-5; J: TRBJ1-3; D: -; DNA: TGTGCCAGCAGTTACCGCGGCTCTGGAAACACCATATATTTT; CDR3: CASSYRGSGNTIYF
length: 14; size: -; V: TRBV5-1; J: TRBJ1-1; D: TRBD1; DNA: TGCGCCAGCAGCTTGAAAGGGACAGCCTCAGAAGCTTTCTTT; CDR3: CASSLKGTASEAFF
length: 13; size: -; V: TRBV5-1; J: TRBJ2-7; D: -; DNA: TGCGCCAGCAACTTGCAGGGCGCCTCCGAGCAGTACTTC; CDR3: CASNLQGASEQYF
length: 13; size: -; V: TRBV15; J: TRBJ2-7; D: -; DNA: TGTGCCACGGCTCGAGACAAGTCCTACGAGCAGTACTTC; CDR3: CATARDKSYEQYF
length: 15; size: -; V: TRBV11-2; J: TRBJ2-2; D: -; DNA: TGTGCCAGCAGCTTAGTATCTCGAGGGACCGGGGAGCTGTTTTTT; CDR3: CASSLVSRGTGELFF
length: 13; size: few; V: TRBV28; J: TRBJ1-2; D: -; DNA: TGTGCCAGCAGTTTAGGAGGGCACTATGGCTACACCTTC; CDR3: CASSLGGHYGYTF
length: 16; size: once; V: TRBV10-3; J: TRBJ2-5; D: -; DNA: TGTGCCATCAGTGATGTCGGGATTAACCTACAAGAGACCCAGTACTTC; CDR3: CAISDVGINLQETQYF
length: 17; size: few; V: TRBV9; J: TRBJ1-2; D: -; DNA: TGTGCCAGCAGCGCCCACCTTATTCAGGGCCTTAACTATGGCTACACCTTC; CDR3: CASSAHLIQGLNYGYTF
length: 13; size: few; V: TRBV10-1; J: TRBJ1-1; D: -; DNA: TGCGCCAGCAGTGAGGACAGGTTTACTGAAGCTTTCTTT; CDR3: CASSEDRFTEAFF
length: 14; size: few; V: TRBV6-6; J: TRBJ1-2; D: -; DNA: TGTGCCAGCAGTTACTCGAATCAGGGCGGTGGCTACACCTTC; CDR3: CASSYSNQGGGYTF
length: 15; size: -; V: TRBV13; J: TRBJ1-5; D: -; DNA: TGTGCCAGCAGCTTCGCAGGGGCCCGCAATCAGCCCCAGCATTTT; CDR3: CASSFAGARNQPQHF
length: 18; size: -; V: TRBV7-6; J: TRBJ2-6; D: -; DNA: TGTGCCAGCAGCCGAGGTCCCTACCCGGTCTCTGGGGCCAACGTCCTGACTTTC; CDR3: CASSRGPYPVSGANVLTF
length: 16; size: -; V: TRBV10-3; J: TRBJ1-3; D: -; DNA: TGTGCCATCAGTGCCGCACAGGGCCGGGGCGGAAACACCATATATTTT; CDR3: CAISAAQGRGGNTIYF